The present entry profiles one TCR beta chain with its context. What it recognizes is unknown. Replicate sorted-subset PCRs were loaded with around 210 ng DNA, 31,000 or so T cell genomes. The table came from immunoSEQ multiplex PCR; TCRdb's copy has only in-frame clones and leaves some out. In the table there are over 1.4 million clones, roughly 96% of which are singletons. This sample is drawn from a study of shared clonotypes between healthy human individuals. Overall study: The cohort comprised a couple of women and a few men. Their ages spanned 18 to 49 years. Study-level findings and limits: An effect of sequencing depth on clonotype sharing among donors was expected.

Both subsets, CD45RA+ naive and CD45RA-negative memory, were split from the CD4+ cells. After removal of 3 bases from V and 5 bases from J, the junction contained 11 bases not matched to a gene. From germline, CDR1 is SGHNT and CDR2 YYREEE (reference sequence). The CDR3 sequence is 16 residues long. This clonotype was obtained from a young man in good health. The sequenced sample was naive CD4+ T cells sorted from blood. Described subset: CD45RA+ positively selected. The rearrangement uses TRBV5-4 and TRBJ1-1; the match to TRBD1 covers 9 bases. In nucleotides, the CDR3 is TGTGCCAGCAGCTATCGACCGGGACAGGGACATACTGAAGCTTTCTTT. This gives the protein CASSYRPGQGHTEAFF.